The 2 T cell receptor beta chains reported below all come from one sample, sequenced in a study of T cell changes during pregnancy in multiple sclerosis. Sequencing used immunoSEQ multiplex PCR; TCRdb keeps in-frame clones, though not all of them. Here the sample spans some 64,000 clones, about nine tenths being singletons. The material was peripheral blood, obtained in the first trimester of pregnancy. Receptor source: a female donor in good health, enrolled as a control in a pregnancy study.

The V gene is TRBV7-2, the J gene TRBJ2-7; 9 positions match TRBD1. Germline V gene sequence: CDR1 SGHTA, CDR2 FQGNSA. This CDR3 has 14 amino acids. Trimming cost V 4 bases and J 0 bases; bases outside gene matches: 1. CDR3 DNA: TGTGCCAGCAGCTCGACAGGGGGCTCCTACGAGCAGTACTTC. Its protein product is CASSSTGGSYEQYF.

The chain employs TRBV7-2 and TRBJ2-7; the match to TRBD2 covers 9 bases. The CDR3 spans 16 residues. CDR1 SGHTA and CDR2 FQGNSA come from the germline V gene. Unmatched junction bases numbered 6, after V lost 1 base and J lost 2 bases. The CDR3 nucleotides are TGTGCCAGCAGCTTAGTCGGTAGCGGGGGAGCCTACGAGCAGTACTTC. Amino acid sequence: CASSLVGSGGAYEQYF.